This T cell receptor beta chain is from a study of blood T cell repertoires in COVID-19. TCRdb's table, derived via immunoSEQ multiplex PCR, lists solely in-frame clones and lacks some. Of some 220,000 clones in the sample, 80% are singletons; the top ten hold 9.5% to 15%. The germline V gene encodes CDR1 LGHDT and CDR2 YNNKEL (reference sequence). V lost 2 bases to trimming and J lost 7 bases, with 12 bases between them. This CDR3 is built from 14 residues. The chain employs TRBV3-1 (or the pseudogene TRBV3-2) and TRBJ2-1; maybe TRBD1 (6 bases). The sequencing sample was made of peripheral blood. The clonotype comes from a human donor in a cohort sampled during active COVID-19. This chain's CDR3 is CASSQWDTGNEQFF. The CDR3, as DNA: TGTGCCAGCAGCCAATGGGACACGGGGAATGAGCAGTTCTTC.